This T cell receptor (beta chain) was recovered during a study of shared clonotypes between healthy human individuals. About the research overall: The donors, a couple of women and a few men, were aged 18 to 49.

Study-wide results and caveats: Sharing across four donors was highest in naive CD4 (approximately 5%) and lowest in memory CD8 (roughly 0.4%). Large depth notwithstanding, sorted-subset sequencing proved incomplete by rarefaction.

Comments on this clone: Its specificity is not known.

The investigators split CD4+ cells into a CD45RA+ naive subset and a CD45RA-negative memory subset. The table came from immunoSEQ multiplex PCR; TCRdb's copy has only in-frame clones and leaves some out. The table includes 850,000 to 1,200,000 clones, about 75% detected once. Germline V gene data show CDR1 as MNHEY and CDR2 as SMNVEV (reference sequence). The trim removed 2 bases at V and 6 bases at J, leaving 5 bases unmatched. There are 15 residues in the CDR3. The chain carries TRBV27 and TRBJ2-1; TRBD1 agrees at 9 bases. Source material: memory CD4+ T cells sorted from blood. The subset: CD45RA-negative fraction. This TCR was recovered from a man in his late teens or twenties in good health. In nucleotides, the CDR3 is TGTGCCAGCAGTTTAGAACAGGGGGCGACCAATGAGCAGTTCTTC. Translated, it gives CASSLEQGATNEQFF.